The clone carrying this TCR beta chain came up once. Data came from immunoSEQ multiplex PCR; TCRdb stores just in-frame clones and leaves some out. The sample yields about 120,000 clones, roughly 83% seen once. This specimen belongs to a study of blood T cell repertoires in COVID-19. V gave up 2 bases and J gave up 13 bases, with 14 bases separating them. The CDR3 contains 12 residues. Input material: peripheral blood. The chain recombines TRBV12-3 or TRBV12-4 with TRBJ1-2; D uncertain. The source is a man aged 40-49 years with active or convalescent COVID-19. The CDR3 sequence: CASSLTAGEGTF. The CDR3 DNA is TGTGCCAGCAGTTTAACTGCCGGAGAGGGCACCTTC.